These 17 T cell receptor beta chains were sequenced from one sample in a study of T cells after posttransplantation cyclophosphamide. Treatment was busulfan-fludarabine conditioning, a marrow graft, and cyclophosphamide on days +3 and +4. Clones were sequenced by immunoSEQ multiplex PCR, and TCRdb holds only the in-frame ones, with some missing. In total the sample includes approximately 3,000 clones, none of them seen once. The sample was PBMCs, taken after allogeneic stem cell transplant with posttransplant cyclophosphamide. All receptors derive from a female patient between 55 and 75 years old who received an allogeneic stem cell transplant from a related donor and was CMV-positive. Some T cells may originate from the graft donor.

This clone has at least ten counts. This sequence joins TRBV5-1 and TRBJ2-7; 9 nucleotides match TRBD1. CDR1 is SGHRS and CDR2 is YFSETQ in the germline V gene. V shed 1 base, J shed 6 bases, and the junction held 8 bases outside the gene matches. This CDR3 contains 15 residues. Written as DNA, the CDR3 is TGCGCCAGCAGCTTGACCGGTGGGACAGGGAGCGAGCAGTACTTC. It specifies CASSLTGGTGSEQYF.

This clone was picked up many times. The V and J genes are TRBV6-4 and TRBJ1-2; maybe TRBD1 (6 bases). Trimming removed 3 bases from V and 4 bases from J, with 15 bases in between. The CDR3 length is 15 residues. The germline V gene has CDR1 MRHNA and CDR2 SNTAGT. CDR3 nucleotide sequence: TGTGCCAGCAGTGAAACCGGACAGACCGTCTATGGCTACACCTTC. It encodes CASSETGQTVYGYTF.

This clone was counted ten times or more. This chain uses TRBV28 with TRBJ1-1, with D possibly matching TRBD1 (6 bases). V was cut by 6 bases and J by 4 bases, with 15 bases left in between. Germline assignment: CDR1 MDHEN and CDR2 SYDVKM. CDR3 length: 14 residues. The CDR3 sequence is CASSRGGGVTEAFF. CDR3 DNA: TGTGCCAGCAGCCGAGGGGGGGGAGTCACTGAAGCTTTCTTT.

This sequence joins TRBV13 and TRBJ2-7; 14 bases fit TRBD2. Germline CDR1 PRHDT, CDR2 FYEKMQ (reference sequence). Trimming took 3 bases from V and 1 from J; bases not matched to a gene: 5. The CDR3 is made up of 17 amino acids. CDR3 protein: CASSLLRLAGGSYEQYF. DNA of the CDR3: TGTGCCAGCAGCTTGCTACGACTAGCGGGAGGGTCCTACGAGCAGTACTTC. The variable domain in full, with the rest retrieved from reference TRBV13 and TRBJ2-7, is AAGVIQSPRHLIKEKRETATLKCYPIPRHDTVYWYQQGPGQDPQFLISFYEKMQSDKGSIPDRFSAQQFSDYHSELNMSSLELGDSALYFCASSLLRLAGGSYEQYFGPGTRLTVT.

This clone was counted at least ten times. This sequence joins TRBV5-1 and TRBJ1-2; D uncertain. The CDR3 is 14 amino acids. V was cut by 1 base and J by 3 bases, with 10 bases left in between. Germline V CDR1 and CDR2: SGHRS, YFSETQ. CDR3 coding DNA: TGCGCCAGCAGCTTGAACCCCGGGGACTATGGCTACACCTTC. Translated, it gives CASSLNPGDYGYTF.

This clone was detected ten times or more. The chain links TRBV10-3 to TRBJ1-4; TRBD1 matches 8 bases. The CDR3 sequence is 13 residues long. Looked up from germline, CDR1 is ENHRY and CDR2 is SYGVKD. V shed 4 bases, J shed 9 bases, and the junction held 4 bases outside the gene matches. CDR3 residues: CAISGGQGQKLFF. CDR3 nucleotides: TGTGCCATCAGTGGCGGACAGGGTCAAAAACTGTTTTTT.

This clone was seen ten or more times. V and J are TRBV7-2 and TRBJ1-2, with 7 bases that match TRBD1. The CDR3 covers 14 residues. V lost 5 bases, J lost 6 bases, and 9 bases stayed unmatched. Per germline, CDR1 SGHTA and CDR2 FQGNSA. In nucleotides, the CDR3 is TGTGCCAGCAGCCAATCCAGGGGGGTGAATGGCTACACCTTC. This translates into CASSQSRGVNGYTF.

This clone was recorded many times. CDR3 region: CASSEGGQGKEKLFF. The CDR3 region has the DNA TGTGCCAGCAGTGAAGGTGGACAGGGAAAGGAAAAACTGTTTTTT. V and J are TRBV6-1 and TRBJ1-4; 8 bases are a match to TRBD1. The CDR3 has 15 residues. V lost 1 base and J lost 8; bases outside the gene matches: 6. Looked up from germline, CDR1 is MNHNS and CDR2 is SASEGT.

This clone came up many times. The chain recombines TRBV11-1 with TRBJ2-7; TRBD1 aligns across 8 bases. CDR3 length equals 14 residues. Losses at the gene ends were 6 bases for V and 1 base for J; bases not matched to a gene: 5. Germline assignment: CDR1 SGHAT and CDR2 FQDESV (reference sequence). CDR3 sequence (DNA): TGTGCCAGCAGAGACAGGGGTGCGTCCTACGAGCAGTACTTC. This encodes CASRDRGASYEQYF.

This clone has at least ten counts. This rearrangement joins TRBV7-8 to TRBJ2-1; D gene ambiguous. Germline V gene data show CDR1 as SGHVS and CDR2 as FQNEAQ. This CDR3 contains 14 residues. The ends were cut back, 1 base at V and 9 bases at J, with 13 bases in the middle. DNA of the CDR3: TGTGCCAGCAGCTTAGGTGGTAGCTACGGTGAGCAGTTCTTC. It is translated as CASSLGGSYGEQFF.

This clone was observed at least ten times. This chain uses TRBV7-9 with TRBJ2-1, with 7 bases that match TRBD2. This CDR3 has 16 residues. V trimming: 7 bases; J trimming: 7 bases; junction bases outside the gene matches: 16. Germline-derived CDR1 and CDR2 are SEHNR and FQNEAQ (reference sequence). CDR3 sequence: CASTRGAGVPINEQFF. For the CDR3, the DNA is TGTGCCAGCACCCGCGGGGCGGGAGTTCCAATAAATGAGCAGTTCTTC.

This clone was counted at least ten times. This rearrangement joins TRBV5-6 to TRBJ1-1; D is uncertain. The CDR3 has 13 amino acids. Germline V gene data show CDR1 as SGHDT and CDR2 as YYEEEE. V shed 9 bases and J shed 0 bases, with 12 bases lying between them. In DNA form, the CDR3 reads TGTGCCACCGGGTTCGGGTTGAACACTGAAGCTTTCTTT. This gives the protein CATGFGLNTEAFF.

The sample holds many counts of this clone. This chain uses TRBV24-1 with TRBJ1-5, with D uncertain. This CDR3 spans 14 amino acids. Germline values: CDR1 KGHDR, CDR2 SFDVKD. The V end lost 9 bases, the J end lost 0 bases, and 11 bases lay between the germline ends. CDR3 protein: CATAGEYSNQPQHF. CDR3 bases: TGTGCCACCGCCGGGGAATATAGCAATCAGCCCCAGCATTTT.

In this sample, this clone is medium-sized (0.01 to 0.1%). This CDR3 reads CASGLASGAEYGYTF. Written as DNA, the CDR3 is TGTGCTAGTGGTTTGGCCTCAGGGGCCGAGTATGGCTACACCTTC. The chain joins TRBV12-5 to TRBJ1-2, with D tentatively TRBD1 (6 bases). Germline lookup yields CDR1 LGHNT and CDR2 FRNRAP. The CDR3 runs 15 residues. V lost 1 base, J lost 5 bases, and 14 bases lay in between.

This chain links TRBV6-1 with TRBJ2-3, with 8 nucleotides matching TRBD1. CDR1 is MNHNS and CDR2 is SASEGT in the germline V gene. The CDR3 totals 15 residues. V lost 6 bases, J lost 8 bases, and 13 bases stayed unmatched. Written as DNA, the CDR3 is TGTGCCAGCAGGGGGGGACAGGATCTAGTGGGTACGCAGTATTTT. It specifies CASRGGQDLVGTQYF.

This clone came up many times. This chain joins TRBV30 and TRBJ1-4; tentatively, D is TRBD1 (5 bases). V lost 0 bases to trimming and J lost 8 bases, with 19 bases between them. The CDR3 has 16 residues. CDR1 is GTSNPN and CDR2 is SVGIG in the germline V gene (reference sequence). This chain's CDR3 is CAWSVPGGAGMEKLFF. The CDR3 region has the DNA TGTGCCTGGAGTGTACCCGGAGGGGCCGGGATGGAAAAACTGTTTTTT.

Many counts were recorded for this clone. The genes are TRBV14 and TRBJ1-2, with 11 bases aligning to TRBD1. Germline V lookup: CDR1 SGHDN, CDR2 FVKESK. The junction had 6 bases not matched to a gene; V was cut back by 0 bases and J by 3 bases. The CDR3 runs 17 residues. As DNA, the CDR3 is TGTGCCAGCAGCCAAGATGGAGGGACAGGGGGACACTATGGCTACACCTTC. It codes for CASSQDGGTGGHYGYTF.